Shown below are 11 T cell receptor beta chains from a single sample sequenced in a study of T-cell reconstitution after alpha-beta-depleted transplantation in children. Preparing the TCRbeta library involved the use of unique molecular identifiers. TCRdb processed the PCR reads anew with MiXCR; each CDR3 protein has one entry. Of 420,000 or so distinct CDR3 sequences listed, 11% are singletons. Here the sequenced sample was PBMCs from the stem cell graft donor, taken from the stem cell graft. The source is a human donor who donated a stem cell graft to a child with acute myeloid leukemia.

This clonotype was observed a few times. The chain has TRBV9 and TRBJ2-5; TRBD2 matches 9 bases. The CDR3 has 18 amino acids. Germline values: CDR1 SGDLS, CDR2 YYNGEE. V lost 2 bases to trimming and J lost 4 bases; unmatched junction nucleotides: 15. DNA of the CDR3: TGTGCCAGCAGCGTCCGGGGGGGTAGCTTAGCGGGAGTAGAGACCCAGTACTTC. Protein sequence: CASSVRGGSLAGVETQYF. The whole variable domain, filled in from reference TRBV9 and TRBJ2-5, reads DSGVTQTPKHLITATGQRVTLRCSPRSGDLSVYWYQQSLDQGLQFLIQYYNGEERAKGNILERFSAQQFPDLHSELNLSSLELGDSALYFCASSVRGGSLAGVETQYFGPGTRLLVL.

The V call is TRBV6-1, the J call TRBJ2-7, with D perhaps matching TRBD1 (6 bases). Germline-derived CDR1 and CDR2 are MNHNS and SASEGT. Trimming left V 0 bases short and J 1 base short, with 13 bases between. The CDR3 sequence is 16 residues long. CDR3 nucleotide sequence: TGTGCCAGCAGTGAAGCAGTTGGGGACACTTCCTACGAGCAGTACGTC. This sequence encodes CASSEAVGDTSYEQYV.

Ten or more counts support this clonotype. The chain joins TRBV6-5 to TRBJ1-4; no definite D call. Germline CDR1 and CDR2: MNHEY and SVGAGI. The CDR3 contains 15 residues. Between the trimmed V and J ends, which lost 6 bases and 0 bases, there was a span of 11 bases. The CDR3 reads CASSPGLTTNEKLFF. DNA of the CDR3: TGTGCCAGCAGCCCCGGACTGACAACTAATGAAAAACTGTTTTTT.

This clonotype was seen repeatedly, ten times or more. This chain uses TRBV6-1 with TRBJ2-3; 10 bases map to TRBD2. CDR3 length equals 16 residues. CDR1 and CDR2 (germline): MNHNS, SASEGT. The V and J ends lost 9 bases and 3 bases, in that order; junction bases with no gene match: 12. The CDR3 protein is CASCRLAGDETDTQYF. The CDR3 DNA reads TGTGCCAGTTGCAGGCTAGCGGGAGATGAAACAGATACGCAGTATTTT.

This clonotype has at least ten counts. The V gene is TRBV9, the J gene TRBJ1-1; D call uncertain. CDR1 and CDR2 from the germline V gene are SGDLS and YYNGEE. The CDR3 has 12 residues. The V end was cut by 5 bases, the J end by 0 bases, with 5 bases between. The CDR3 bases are TGTGCCAGCAGGGGCCTGAACACTGAAGCTTTCTTT. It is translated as CASRGLNTEAFF.

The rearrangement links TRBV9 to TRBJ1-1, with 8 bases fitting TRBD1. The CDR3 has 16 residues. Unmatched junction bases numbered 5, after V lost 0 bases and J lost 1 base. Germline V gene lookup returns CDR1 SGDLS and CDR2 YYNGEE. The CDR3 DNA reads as TGTGCCAGCAGCGTAGGTACACAGGGGGAGAACACTGAAGCTTTCTTT. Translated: CASSVGTQGENTEAFF.

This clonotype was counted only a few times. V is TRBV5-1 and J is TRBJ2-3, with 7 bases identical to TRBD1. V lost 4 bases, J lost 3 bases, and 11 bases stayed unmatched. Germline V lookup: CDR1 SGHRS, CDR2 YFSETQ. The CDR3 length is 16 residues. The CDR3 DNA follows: TGCGCCAGCAGCCAAGGACAGGTCTCGGGGACAGATACGCAGTATTTT. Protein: CASSQGQVSGTDTQYF. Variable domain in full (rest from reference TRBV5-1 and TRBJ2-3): KAGVTQTPRYLIKTRGQQVTLSCSPISGHRSVSWYQQTPGQGLQFLFEYFSETQRNKGNFPGRFSGRQFSNSRSEMNVSTLELGDSALYLCASSQGQVSGTDTQYFGPGTRLTVL.

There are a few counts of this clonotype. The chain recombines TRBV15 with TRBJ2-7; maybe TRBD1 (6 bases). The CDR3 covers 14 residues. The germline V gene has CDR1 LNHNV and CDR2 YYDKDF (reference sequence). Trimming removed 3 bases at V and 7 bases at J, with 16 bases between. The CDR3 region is CATSRSPGHGEQYV. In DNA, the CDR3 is TGTGCCACCAGCAGGTCACCGGGACACGGGGAGCAGTACGTC.

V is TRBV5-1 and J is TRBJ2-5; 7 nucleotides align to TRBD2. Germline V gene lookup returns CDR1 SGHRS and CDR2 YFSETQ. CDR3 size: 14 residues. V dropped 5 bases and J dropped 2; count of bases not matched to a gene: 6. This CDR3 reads CASSTGGNQETQYF. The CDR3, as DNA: TGCGCCAGCAGTACCGGGGGGAATCAAGAGACCCAGTACTTC.

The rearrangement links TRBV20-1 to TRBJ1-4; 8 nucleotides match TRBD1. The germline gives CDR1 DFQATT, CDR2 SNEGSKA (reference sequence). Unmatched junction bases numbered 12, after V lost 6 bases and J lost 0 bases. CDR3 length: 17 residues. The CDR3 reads CSAPGQGAYATNEKLFF. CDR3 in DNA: TGCAGTGCCCCCGGACAGGGCGCCTATGCAACTAATGAAAAACTGTTTTTT.

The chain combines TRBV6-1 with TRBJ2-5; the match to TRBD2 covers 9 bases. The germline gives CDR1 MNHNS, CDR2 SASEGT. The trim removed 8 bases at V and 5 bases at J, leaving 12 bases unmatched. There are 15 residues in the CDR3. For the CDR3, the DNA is TGTGCCAGCCGCTTCGTTAGCGGGAGTGATGAGACCCAGTACTTC. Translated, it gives CASRFVSGSDETQYF.